These 31 T cell receptor beta chains originate from one sample sequenced in a study of T cells in Graves' hyperthyroidism and ophthalmopathy. RNA transcripts yielded amplified TCR beta CDR3 regions. The TCR CDR3 first-round RT-PCR relied on the HTBI primer set. Via MiXCR, TCRdb re-called the multiplex PCR reads, giving one row per CDR3 protein. The table has around 690,000 distinct CDR3 sequences, around 16% seen once; the top ten hold around 16%. The source material was blood. The origin of the receptors is a man aged 50 or older with Graves' hyperthyroidism.

This clonotype was seen repeatedly, ten times or more. Here the CDR3 DNA reads TGTGCCAGCAGAGAACAGGGATCTGGAAACACCATATATTTT. Translating gives CASREQGSGNTIYF. The V call is TRBV6-2 or TRBV6-3, the J call TRBJ1-3; possible D gene TRBD1, 6 bases. V was cut by 6 bases and J by 1 base, with 10 bases left in between. The CDR3 is 14 residues long. CDR1 and CDR2 (germline): MNHEY, SVGEGT.

This clonotype has ten or more counts. The chain recombines TRBV24-1 with TRBJ2-5; no reliable D call. Trimming took 2 bases from V and 5 from J, leaving 8 bases between them. There are 13 residues in the CDR3. The germline CDR1 and CDR2 sequences are KGHDR and SFDVKD. CDR3 in amino acids: CATSDSPTETQYF. The CDR3 nucleotides read TGTGCCACCAGTGATTCCCCGACGGAGACCCAGTACTTC.

Turning to this clonotype: Just one base apart from a much larger clone, this may be a read error. The genes are TRBV7-2 and TRBJ2-7; D may be TRBD1 (7 bases). Trimming shortened V by 4 bases and J by 6 bases, and 16 bases separated the two germline ends. The CDR3 sequence is 14 residues long. Looked up from germline, CDR1 is SGHTA and CDR2 is FQGNSA. CDR3 sequence (DNA): TGTGCCAGCAGCTGGTCAGGGGGAGGCTGCGAGCAGTACTTC. This gives the protein CASSWSGGGCEQYF.

This clonotype was seen a few times. The chain couples TRBV7-9 to TRBJ2-7; 9 bases line up with TRBD1. Germline CDR1 reads SEHNR; CDR2 reads FQNEAQ (reference sequence). This CDR3 has 15 amino acids. Trimming removed 4 bases from V and 4 bases from J; junction bases left unmatched: 8. In DNA form, the CDR3 reads TGTGCCAGCAGCTACCCCGAGACAGGGGGATACGAGCAGTACTTC. Protein: CASSYPETGGYEQYF.

This clonotype was observed at least ten times. The chain joins TRBV10-3 to TRBJ2-5; 8 bases match TRBD2. V shed 2 bases, J shed 2 bases, and the junction held 7 bases outside the gene matches. Germline V gene sequence: CDR1 ENHRY, CDR2 SYGVKD. The CDR3 runs to 16 residues. CDR3 sequence (DNA): TGTGCCATCAGTGAGGCGCCGGGAGGGGGTCAAGAGACCCAGTACTTC. Translated, it gives CAISEAPGGGQETQYF.

In its sample, this clonotype was seen many times. This chain joins TRBV5-1 and TRBJ2-3; D is uncertain. With 5 bases removed from V and 0 bases from J, the gap between germline ends came to 4 bases. The CDR3 contains 12 residues. Germline CDR1 and CDR2: SGHRS and YFSETQ. CDR3: CASRASTDTQYF. The CDR3 DNA follows: TGCGCCAGCAGAGCTAGCACAGATACGCAGTATTTT.

The sample holds many counts of this clonotype. This chain links TRBV28 with TRBJ1-2, with D unclear. CDR1 and CDR2 from the germline V gene are MDHEN and SYDVKM. The germline V and J ends were trimmed by 7 bases and 1 base, with 19 bases remaining between them. The CDR3 is 16 residues long. CDR3: CASIPRSPQDNYGYTF. In DNA, the CDR3 is TGTGCCAGCATCCCTCGGAGCCCCCAGGATAACTATGGCTACACCTTC.

This chain uses TRBV2 with TRBJ1-6; D is unclear. Germline CDR1 reads SNHLY; CDR2 reads FYNNEI. The CDR3 sequence is 15 residues long. Between the trimmed V and J ends, which lost 8 bases and 8 bases, there was a span of 19 bases. The CDR3 sequence is CASAAESGRDSPLHF. CDR3 DNA: TGTGCCAGCGCAGCAGAAAGTGGCCGGGATTCACCCCTCCACTTT.

This clonotype was counted many times. The chain recombines TRBV11-3 with TRBJ1-1; the match to TRBD1 covers 8 bases. V dropped 3 bases and J dropped 4; count of bases not matched to a gene: 7. This CDR3 has 15 amino acids. Per germline, CDR1 SGHNT and CDR2 YENEEA. CDR3 sequence: CASSFSGTGPTEAFF. The CDR3 DNA follows: TGTGCCAGCAGCTTTTCCGGGACAGGACCCACTGAAGCTTTCTTT. Together with reference TRBV11-3 and TRBJ1-1, the CDR3 gives the full variable domain: EAGVVQSPRYKIIEKKQPVAFWCNPISGHNTLYWYLQNLGQGPELLIRYENEEAVDDSQLPKDRFSAERLKGVDSTLKIQPAELGDSAVYLCASSFSGTGPTEAFFGQGTRLTVV.

This chain joins TRBV7-9 and TRBJ2-3, with D tentatively TRBD2 (5 bases). V dropped 5 bases and J dropped 2 bases, with 11 bases sitting between them. The germline V gene encodes CDR1 SEHNR and CDR2 FQNEAQ (reference sequence). There are 14 residues in the CDR3. CDR3 amino acids: CASSRSGVTDTQYF. DNA for the CDR3: TGTGCCAGCAGCCGTTCCGGGGTCACAGATACGCAGTATTTT.

The rearrangement joins TRBV10-2 to TRBJ2-7; TRBD2 matches at 8 bases. The CDR3 runs to 14 residues. CDR1 and CDR2 from the germline V gene are WSHSY and SAAADI. With V trimmed by 3 bases and J by 2 bases, 3 bases remained unmatched. CDR3 region: CASSDLTSAYEQYF. CDR3 in DNA: TGCGCCAGCAGTGACCTGACTAGCGCCTACGAGCAGTACTTC.

This clonotype was detected a few times. The chain employs TRBV20-1 and TRBJ1-5; possibly TRBD1 for D (5 bases). The V gene lost 3 bases and the J gene lost 4 bases, with 13 bases spanning the gap. From germline, CDR1 is DFQATT and CDR2 SNEGSKA (reference sequence). CDR3 size: 14 residues. CDR3 residues: CSARSRDGNQPQHF. CDR3 sequence (DNA): TGCAGTGCTAGGTCCCGGGACGGGAATCAGCCCCAGCATTTT.

At least ten counts were recorded for this clonotype. The V gene is TRBV6-1, the J gene TRBJ1-4; weak D call: TRBD1 (5 bases). This CDR3 has 14 amino acids. Germline V gene lookup returns CDR1 MNHNS and CDR2 SASEGT. V was shortened by 8 bases and J by 7 bases, with 17 bases between the two germline ends. This CDR3 reads CASLRATGGEKLFF. CDR3 in DNA: TGTGCCAGCCTGCGTGCTACGGGGGGTGAAAAACTGTTTTTT.

V gene TRBV5-5 combines with J gene TRBJ2-4, with a possible D match to TRBD2 (5 bases). Germline V CDR1 and CDR2: SGHKS, YYEKEE (reference sequence). The V gene lost 6 bases and the J gene lost 1 base, with 17 bases spanning the gap. The CDR3 is 16 residues long. The CDR3 is CASTARDSRAKNIQYF. CDR3 in DNA: TGTGCCAGCACTGCGAGGGATTCTCGTGCCAAAAACATTCAGTACTTC.

This clonotype was detected a few times. V usage is TRBV7-2 and J usage is TRBJ1-5; 9 bases agree with TRBD1. The CDR3 is made up of 16 amino acids. CDR1 and CDR2 (germline): SGHTA, FQGNSA. Trimming removed 5 bases from V and 6 bases from J; junction bases left unmatched: 11. The CDR3 DNA is TGTGCCAGCAGCGTCGGGGTGGTACAGGGGGCTCAGCCCCAGCATTTT. It is translated as CASSVGVVQGAQPQHF.

This clonotype has only one observation. The rearrangement joins TRBV28 to TRBJ2-1, with 9 bases matching TRBD2. This CDR3 contains 18 residues. Germline loops: CDR1 MDHEN, CDR2 SYDVKM. V lost 6 bases to trimming and J lost 4 bases; unmatched junction nucleotides: 16. This chain's CDR3 is CASRTRDGRLAEYNEQFF. Here the CDR3 DNA reads TGTGCCAGCAGAACTCGGGACGGACGACTAGCGGAGTACAATGAGCAGTTCTTC.

The V and J genes are TRBV6-1 and TRBJ2-2; no definite D call. The germline V gene encodes CDR1 MNHNS and CDR2 SASEGT. V was shortened by 6 bases and J by 5 bases, with 10 bases between the two germline ends. The CDR3 extends over 13 amino acids. The DNA of the CDR3 is TGTGCCAGCAGCCCCCGGGCAACCGGGGAGCTGTTTTTT. Amino acids: CASSPRATGELFF.

V gene TRBV5-1 combines with J gene TRBJ1-6; the D is unclear. This CDR3 region has 13 residues. Germline lookup yields CDR1 SGHRS and CDR2 YFSETQ. Trimming cost V 0 bases and J 4 bases, with 2 bases left between them. CDR3 nucleotide sequence: TGCGCCAGCAGCTTGGCATATAATTCACCCCTCCACTTT. It yields the protein CASSLAYNSPLHF.

The rearrangement joins TRBV7-8 to TRBJ2-3, with TRBD2 identical over 12 bases. Germline assignment: CDR1 SGHVS and CDR2 FQNEAQ. The CDR3 spans 17 residues. V shed 5 bases and J 4 bases; nucleotides not matched to a gene: 10. CDR3 DNA sequence: TGTGCCAGCAGCGGATTGACTAGCGGGAGCCGAGCAGATACGCAGTATTTT. Translating it yields CASSGLTSGSRADTQYF.

This clonotype was counted between two and nine times. J is TRBJ1-4 and V is TRBV5-1, with D maybe TRBD1 (5 bases). Trimming removed 6 bases at V and 8 bases at J, with 20 bases between. Germline V CDR1 and CDR2: SGHRS, YFSETQ. This CDR3 region has 15 residues. The CDR3 protein is CASTLGGTGREKLFF. DNA of the CDR3: TGCGCCAGCACCCTGGGGGGAACAGGCAGGGAAAAACTGTTTTTT. The whole variable domain, filled in from reference TRBV5-1 and TRBJ1-4, reads KAGVTQTPRYLIKTRGQQVTLSCSPISGHRSVSWYQQTPGQGLQFLFEYFSETQRNKGNFPGRFSGRQFSNSRSEMNVSTLELGDSALYLCASTLGGTGREKLFFGSGTQLSVL.

In DNA form, the CDR3 reads TGTGCCAGCAGTTGGGCCCCGGGTCGATTGCCCCAAGAGACCCAGTACTTC. It yields the protein CASSWAPGRLPQETQYF. This chain uses TRBV28 with TRBJ2-5; D is unresolved. This CDR3 is 17 amino acids long. Trimming left V 4 bases short and J 1 base short, with 19 bases between. The V gene's germline CDR1 is MDHEN and CDR2 SYDVKM.

V usage is TRBV6-2 or TRBV6-3 and J usage is TRBJ2-7; D may be TRBD1 (5 bases). V dropped 4 bases and J dropped 3 bases, with 10 bases sitting between them. The CDR3 is 13 residues long. Germline V gene lookup returns CDR1 MNHEY and CDR2 SVGEGT. The CDR3 nucleotides are TGTGCCAGCAGTTCCACAGGTAACTACGAGCAGTACTTC. This codes for CASSSTGNYEQYF.

The J gene is TRBJ2-7, the V gene TRBV19; TRBD2 matches at 11 bases. The CDR3 runs to 18 residues. V gave up 6 bases and J gave up 4 bases; unmatched junction bases: 17. CDR1 LNHDA and CDR2 SQIVND come from the germline V gene (reference sequence). The CDR3 nucleotides are TGTGCCAGTAGCCTAACCCTCTCGACTAGCGGGATTGGATACGAGCAGTACTTC. It is translated as CASSLTLSTSGIGYEQYF.

The chain couples TRBV4-2 to TRBJ2-3; 11 nucleotides line up with TRBD2. The CDR3 has 16 amino acids. V lost 2 bases, J lost 4 bases, and 5 bases stayed unmatched. Germline CDR1 reads LGHNA; CDR2 reads YNFKEQ. CDR3 DNA sequence: TGTGCCAGCAGCCAATTGACTAGCGGGGTACCAGATACGCAGTATTTT. It yields the protein CASSQLTSGVPDTQYF.

This clonotype showed up many times. A junction boundary mismatches the germline segment, possibly from a read error. This sequence joins TRBV7-7 and TRBJ2-5; 8 bases match TRBD1. The CDR3 contains 15 residues. CDR1 SSHAT and CDR2 FNYEAQ come from the germline V gene (reference sequence). As DNA, the CDR3 is TGTGCTAGCAGCTCGGACAGGGTCGATATGGAGACCCAGTACTTC. Translating gives CASSSDRVDMETQYF.

The chain employs TRBV20-1 and TRBJ2-1, with TRBD1 as a possible D gene (5 bases). This CDR3 has 16 residues. Trimming left V 1 base short and J 6 bases short, with 19 bases between. Germline-derived CDR1 and CDR2 are DFQATT and SNEGSKA (reference sequence). As DNA, the CDR3 is TGCAGTGCTAGAGTCGCCGGACAACACTTGATCAATGAGCAGTTCTTC. Translating gives CSARVAGQHLINEQFF.

This clonotype was observed at least ten times. V and J are TRBV11-3 and TRBJ2-1, with D perhaps matching TRBD1 or TRBD2 (5 bases each). Germline CDR1 reads SGHNT; CDR2 reads YENEEA. This CDR3 has 15 residues. V was cut by 5 bases and J by 9 bases, with 20 bases left in between. This chain's CDR3 is CASSPGTQIGSEQFF. Written as DNA, the CDR3 is TGTGCCAGCAGCCCCGGGACCCAGATTGGTAGTGAGCAGTTCTTC.

Only a few counts were recorded for this clonotype. This rearrangement joins TRBV20-1 to TRBJ2-4; either TRBD1 or TRBD2 may fit D (5 bases each). V gave up 2 bases and J gave up 4 bases, with 15 bases separating them. Germline CDR1 reads DFQATT; CDR2 reads SNEGSKA (reference sequence). The CDR3 runs to 15 residues. In DNA form, the CDR3 reads TGCAGTGCTAGATTCTCGGGGCCGGGTAAAAACATTCAGTACTTC. It encodes CSARFSGPGKNIQYF.

At least ten counts were recorded for this clonotype. V and J are TRBV2 and TRBJ2-7; the D gene is possibly TRBD2 (6 bases). Germline CDR1 and CDR2: SNHLY and FYNNEI. The V end lost 8 bases, the J end lost 4 bases, and 6 bases lay between the germline ends. This CDR3 contains 10 residues. The CDR3 coding sequence is TGTGCCAGCGGGAGGTACGAGCAGTACTTC. Translated, it gives CASGRYEQYF.

This clonotype has ten or more counts. V usage is TRBV25-1 and J usage is TRBJ2-5; D gene ambiguous. The CDR3 extends over 15 amino acids. Germline CDR1 is MGHDK and CDR2 is SYGVNS. V was cut by 5 bases and J by 2 bases, with 15 bases left in between. CDR3 amino acids: CASSSRRTPQETQYF. In DNA, the CDR3 is TGTGCCAGCAGTTCAAGACGAACCCCTCAAGAGACCCAGTACTTC.

For this clonotype: One junction end does not reproduce the germline sequence, and a read error may be involved. The J gene is TRBJ2-5, the V gene TRBV11-2; 11 bases agree with TRBD2. Germline assignment: CDR1 SGHAT and CDR2 FQNNGV. The CDR3 runs 17 residues. The CDR3, as DNA: TGTGCCAGCAGCCCCCCGGGTAGCGGGAGGGTAAAAGAGACCCAGTGCTTC. Its translation is CASSPPGSGRVKETQCF.